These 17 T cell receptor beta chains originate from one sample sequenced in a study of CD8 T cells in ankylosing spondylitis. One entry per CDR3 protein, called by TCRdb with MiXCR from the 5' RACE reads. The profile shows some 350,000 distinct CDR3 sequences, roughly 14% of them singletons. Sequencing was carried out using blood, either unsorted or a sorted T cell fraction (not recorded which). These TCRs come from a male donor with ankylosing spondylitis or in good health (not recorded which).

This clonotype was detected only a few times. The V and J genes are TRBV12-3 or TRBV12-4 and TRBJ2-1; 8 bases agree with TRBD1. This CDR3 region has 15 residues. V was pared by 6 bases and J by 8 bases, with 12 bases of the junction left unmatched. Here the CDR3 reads CASRTGTGHRDEQFF. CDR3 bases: TGTGCCAGCAGGACCGGGACAGGCCACCGCGATGAGCAGTTCTTC.

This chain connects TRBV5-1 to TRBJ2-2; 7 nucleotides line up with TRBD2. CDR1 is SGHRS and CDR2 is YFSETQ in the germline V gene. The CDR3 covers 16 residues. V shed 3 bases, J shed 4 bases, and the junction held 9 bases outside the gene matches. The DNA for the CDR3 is TGCGCCAGCAGCTCCAGGGAGGGAGGAGGCACCGGGGAGCTGTTTTTT. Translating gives CASSSREGGGTGELFF.

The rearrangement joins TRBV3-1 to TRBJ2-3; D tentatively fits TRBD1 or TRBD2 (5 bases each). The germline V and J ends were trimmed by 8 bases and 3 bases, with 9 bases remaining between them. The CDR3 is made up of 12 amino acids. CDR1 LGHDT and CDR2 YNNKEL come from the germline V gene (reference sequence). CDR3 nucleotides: TGTGCCAGCGGGGGAGCTACAGATACGCAGTATTTT. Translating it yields CASGGATDTQYF.

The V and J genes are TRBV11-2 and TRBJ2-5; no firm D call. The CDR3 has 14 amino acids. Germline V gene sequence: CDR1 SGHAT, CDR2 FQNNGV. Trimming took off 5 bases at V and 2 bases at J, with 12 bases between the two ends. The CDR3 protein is CASSPQTWQETQYF. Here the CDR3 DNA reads TGTGCCAGCAGCCCCCAGACCTGGCAAGAGACCCAGTACTTC.

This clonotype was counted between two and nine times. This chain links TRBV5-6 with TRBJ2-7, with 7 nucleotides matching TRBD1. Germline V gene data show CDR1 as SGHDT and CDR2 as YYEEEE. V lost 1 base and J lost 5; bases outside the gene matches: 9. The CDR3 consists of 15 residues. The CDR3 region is CASSLIKGARHEQYF. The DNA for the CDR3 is TGTGCCAGCAGCTTGATAAAGGGGGCGAGGCACGAGCAGTACTTC.

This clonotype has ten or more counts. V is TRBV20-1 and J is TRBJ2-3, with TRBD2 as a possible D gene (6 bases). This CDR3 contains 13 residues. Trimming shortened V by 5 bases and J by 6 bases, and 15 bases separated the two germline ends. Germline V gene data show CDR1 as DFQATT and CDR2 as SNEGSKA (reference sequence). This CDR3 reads CSADLASSDTQYF. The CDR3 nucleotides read TGCAGTGCTGATCTAGCGTCTTCGGATACGCAGTATTTT.

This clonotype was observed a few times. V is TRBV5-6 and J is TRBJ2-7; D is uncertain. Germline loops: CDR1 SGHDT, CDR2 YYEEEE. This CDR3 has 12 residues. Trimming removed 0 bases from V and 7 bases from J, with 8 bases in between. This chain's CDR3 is CASSLGMGEQYF. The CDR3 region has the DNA TGTGCCAGCAGCTTGGGGATGGGAGAGCAGTACTTC.

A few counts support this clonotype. This CDR3 reads CASSQEAGGELFF. CDR3 in DNA: TGCGCCAGCAGCCAAGAAGCCGGCGGGGAGCTGTTTTTT. The chain couples TRBV4-1 to TRBJ2-2; D is undetermined. The CDR3 has 13 residues. V lost 0 bases and J lost 7, with 6 bases in between. The germline gives CDR1 MGHRA, CDR2 YSYEKL.

CDR3 protein: CAWSRRTLSNQPQHF. In nucleotides, the CDR3 is TGTGCCTGGAGTCGCCGGACACTTAGCAATCAGCCCCAGCATTTT. The V and J genes are TRBV30 and TRBJ1-5, with a tentative D call TRBD1 (5 bases). CDR3 length equals 15 residues. The V end was cut by 2 bases, the J end by 0 bases, with 11 bases between. Germline lookup yields CDR1 GTSNPN and CDR2 SVGIG (reference sequence).

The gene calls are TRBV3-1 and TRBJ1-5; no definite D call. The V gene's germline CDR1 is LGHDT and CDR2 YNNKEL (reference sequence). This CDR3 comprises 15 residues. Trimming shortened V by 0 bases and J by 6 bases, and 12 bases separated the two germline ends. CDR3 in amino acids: CASSQDRRASQPQHF. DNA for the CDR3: TGTGCCAGCAGCCAAGATCGGAGGGCCTCTCAGCCCCAGCATTTT.

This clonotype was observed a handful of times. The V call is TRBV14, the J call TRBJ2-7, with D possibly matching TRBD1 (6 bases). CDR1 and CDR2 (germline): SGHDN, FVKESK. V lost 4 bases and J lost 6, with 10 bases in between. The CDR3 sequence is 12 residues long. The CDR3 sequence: CASSRGGSEQYF. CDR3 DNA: TGTGCCAGCAGCCGAGGGGGAAGCGAGCAGTACTTC.

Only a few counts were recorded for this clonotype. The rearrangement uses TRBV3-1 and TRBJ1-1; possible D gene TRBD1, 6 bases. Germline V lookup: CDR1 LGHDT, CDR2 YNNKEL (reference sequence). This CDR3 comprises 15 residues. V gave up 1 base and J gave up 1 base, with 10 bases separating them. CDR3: CASSQVQGSNTEAFF. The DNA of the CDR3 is TGTGCCAGCAGCCAAGTACAGGGTTCGAACACTGAAGCTTTCTTT.

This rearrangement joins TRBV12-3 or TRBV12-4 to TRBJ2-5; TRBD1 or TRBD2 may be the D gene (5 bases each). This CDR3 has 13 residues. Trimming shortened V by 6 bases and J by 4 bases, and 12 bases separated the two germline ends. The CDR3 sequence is CASRPGTGETQYF. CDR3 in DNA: TGTGCCAGCAGACCCGGGACGGGAGAGACCCAGTACTTC.

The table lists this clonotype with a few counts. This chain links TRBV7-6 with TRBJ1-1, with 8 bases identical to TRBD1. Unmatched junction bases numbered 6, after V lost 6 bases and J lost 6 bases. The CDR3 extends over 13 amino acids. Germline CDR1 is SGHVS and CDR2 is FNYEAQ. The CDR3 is CASSSDRVAEAFF. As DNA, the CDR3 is TGTGCCAGCAGTTCGGACAGGGTAGCTGAAGCTTTCTTT. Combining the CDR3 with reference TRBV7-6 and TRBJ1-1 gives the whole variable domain GAGVSQSPRYKVTKRGQDVALRCDPISGHVSLYWYRQALGQGPEFLTYFNYEAQQDKSGLPNDRFSAERPEGSISTLTIQRTEQRDSAMYRCASSSDRVAEAFFGQGTRLTVV.

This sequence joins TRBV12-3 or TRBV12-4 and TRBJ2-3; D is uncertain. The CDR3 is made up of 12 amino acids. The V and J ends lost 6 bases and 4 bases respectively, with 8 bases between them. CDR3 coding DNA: TGTGCCAGCAGCCAGAGTGCAGATACGCAGTATTTT. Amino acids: CASSQSADTQYF.

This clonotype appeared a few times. In nucleotides, the CDR3 is TGTGCCAGCAGCTTAGTAGCGGGGACGAACACCGGGGAGCTGTTTTTT. Translated: CASSLVAGTNTGELFF. The rearrangement links TRBV7-8 to TRBJ2-2, with TRBD2 matching 8 bases. CDR1 is SGHVS, CDR2 FQNEAQ, per germline. The CDR3 is made up of 16 amino acids. V shed 1 base and J 0 bases; nucleotides not matched to a gene: 1. Together with reference TRBV7-8 and TRBJ2-2, the CDR3 gives the full variable domain: GAGVSQSPRYKVAKRGQDVALRCDPISGHVSLFWYQQALGQGPEFLTYFQNEAQLDKSGLPSDRFFAERPEGSVSTLKIQRTQQEDSAVYLCASSLVAGTNTGELFFGEGSRLTVL.

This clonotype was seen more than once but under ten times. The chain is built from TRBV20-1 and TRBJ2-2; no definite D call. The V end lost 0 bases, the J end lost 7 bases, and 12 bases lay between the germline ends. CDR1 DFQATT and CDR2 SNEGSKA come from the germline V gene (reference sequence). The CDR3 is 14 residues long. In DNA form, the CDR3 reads TGCAGTGCTAGAGATTACCAGAAGGGCGGGGAGCTGTTTTTT. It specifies CSARDYQKGGELFF.